This TCR beta chain was observed in a study of T cell changes during pregnancy in multiple sclerosis. Method: immunoSEQ multiplex PCR; TCRdb's copy keeps in-frame clones and lacks some. The table lists around 70,000 clones, over 80% of them singletons. On this clone: This CDR3 is also generated by other DNA sequences in the sample.

Germline V gives CDR1 SGDLS, CDR2 YYNGEE. The CDR3 length is 14 residues. Trimming shortened V by 0 bases and J by 1 base, and 5 bases separated the two germline ends. The rearrangement uses TRBV9 and TRBJ2-1; D not resolved. Sequencing used peripheral blood, obtained before pregnancy. The TCR originated in a female donor with multiple sclerosis, enrolled in a pregnancy study. The CDR3 coding sequence is TGTGCCAGCAGCGTAGGGAGTTCCTACAATGAGCAGTTCTTC. Encoded protein: CASSVGSSYNEQFF.